This is a list of T cell receptor beta chains from one sample in a study of T-cell memory formation after mild COVID-19. Via MiXCR, TCRdb re-called the 5' RACE reads, giving one row per CDR3 protein. Here the sample spans hundreds of thousands of distinct CDR3 sequences, more than 20% being singletons. Sequencing input: PBMCs or a T cell subset sorted from them (not recorded which). These receptors all come from an adult woman who had mild COVID-19 (a few samples of this study predate the infection). Cell type and time point are not known. The CDR3 runs from the conserved cysteine through the conserved F or W. D genes are given only for firm matches. Where a row states a size, it is once, few, many or the class of an expanded clone; other rows omit it.

abundance	v_gene	d_gene	j_gene	CDR3nt	CDR3aa
NA	TRBV30	NA	TRBJ1-5	TGTGCCTGGAGTGCGGACGGCTATAGCAATCAGCCCCAGCATTTT	CAWSADGYSNQPQHF
few	TRBV5-1	NA	TRBJ1-2	TGCGCCAGCAGCTTGCGGGGACCTGAAAACTATGGCTACACCTTC	CASSLRGPENYGYTF
NA	TRBV7-9	NA	TRBJ2-6	TGTGCCAGCAGCTTAGGACAGTTCTCTGGGGCCAACGTCCTGACTTTC	CASSLGQFSGANVLTF
few	TRBV21-1	NA	TRBJ2-1	TGTGCCAGCAGCAAGAAGACAGCAGGACATGAGCAGTTCTTC	CASSKKTAGHEQFF
many	TRBV19	NA	TRBJ2-2	TGTGCCAGTAAGGGCTGGGACCGGGTCGGGGAGCTGTTTTTT	CASKGWDRVGELFF
NA	TRBV12-3/TRBV12-4	TRBD1	TRBJ1-1	TGTGCCAGCAGGACAGGGGGGAGGGCTGAAGCTTTCTTT	CASRTGGRAEAFF
few	TRBV4-1	NA	TRBJ2-3	TGCGCCAGCAGCCAACCGCCTGCATTATCCCCGGGGTACGGCACAGATACGCAGTATTTT	CASSQPPALSPGYGTDTQYF
NA	TRBV6-2/TRBV6-3	TRBD1	TRBJ1-5	TGTGCCAGCAGGGAGGGACAGAAATTCCAGCCCCAGCATTTT	CASREGQKFQPQHF
few	TRBV7-6	NA	TRBJ2-5	TGTGCCAGCAGCTTAGGTGACTCTTCGGAGACCCAGTACTTC	CASSLGDSSETQYF
few	TRBV9	NA	TRBJ2-1	TGTGCCAGCAGCGTAGAAGGGGAAGGCTACAATGAGCAGTTCTTC	CASSVEGEGYNEQFF
NA	TRBV11-2	NA	TRBJ1-1	TGTGCCAGCAGCCACGGACAGTGGACTGAAGCTTTCTTT	CASSHGQWTEAFF
NA	TRBV7-9	TRBD2	TRBJ2-1	TGTGCCAGCAGCTTCCTAGCGGGTAATGAGCAGTTCTTC	CASSFLAGNEQFF
NA	TRBV9	TRBD1	TRBJ2-1	TGTGCCAGCAGCGTAGGGACAGGCAGCTCCTACAATGAGCAGTTCTTC	CASSVGTGSSYNEQFF
NA	TRBV7-8	NA	TRBJ2-3	TGTGCCAGCAGCCTCCGACTAGAAGGGACAGATACGCAGTATTTT	CASSLRLEGTDTQYF
few	TRBV3-1	NA	TRBJ1-2	TGTGCCAGCAGCCGCGGACAGCGCGGCTACACCTTC	CASSRGQRGYTF
NA	TRBV11-2	TRBD1	TRBJ1-2	TGTGCCAGCACCCACCCTCGGGACAGGGCCTATGGCTACACCTTC	CASTHPRDRAYGYTF
few	TRBV7-2	NA	TRBJ2-7	TGTGCCAGTACCGGGGACTACGAGCAGTACTTC	CASTGDYEQYF
few	TRBV9	TRBD1	TRBJ2-7	TGTGCCAGCAGCGTAGACGCCGGGACAGGGTCCGAGCAGTACTTC	CASSVDAGTGSEQYF
few	TRBV20-1	TRBD1	TRBJ2-2	TGCAGTGCCAACAGGGGTGCCAACACCGGGGAGCTGTTTTTT	CSANRGANTGELFF
once	TRBV25-1	NA	TRBJ2-3	TGTGCCAGCAGTGAATATGACGATACGCAGTATTTT	CASSEYDDTQYF
NA	TRBV20-1	NA	TRBJ2-7	TGCAGTGCTAGGTATGGGTCAGGGACCGGGTACGAGCAGTACTTC	CSARYGSGTGYEQYF
NA	TRBV29-1	NA	TRBJ1-1	TGCAGCGCCCGGAGAAGGGAGAAAGCTTTCTTT	CSARRREKAFF
few	TRBV11-2	TRBD2	TRBJ2-2	TGTGCCAGCAGCCAAAGCGGGAGGGCTCGGACCGGGGAGCTGTTTTTT	CASSQSGRARTGELFF
many	TRBV12-3/TRBV12-4	NA	TRBJ2-2	TGTGCCAGCAGTTTCGACACCGGGGAGCTGTTTTTT	CASSFDTGELFF
NA	TRBV7-9	TRBD1	TRBJ1-1	TGTGCCAGCACGGCGGCAGGGGGCACTGAAGCTTTCTTT	CASTAAGGTEAFF